These 21 T cell receptor beta chains share one sample of origin, sequenced in a study of cytomegalovirus exposure and HLA in healthy donors (dated by TCRdb to about 2017). Library preparation employed the immunoSEQ multiplex PCR assay. In its TCRdb copy, this immuneACCESS table keeps in-frame sequences only and misses some clones. Where compared with another copy, unresolved V genes explain less than half of these, and the others have no known cause. The sample table shows tens of thousands of clones, and roughly 96% are seen once. The ten largest clonotypes hold 2% to 2.5% of the sample. Material: PBMCs. These receptors were collected from a man younger than 35 in good health and CMV-seronegative.

The chain recombines TRBV5-4 with TRBJ2-7; 10 bases line up with TRBD1. Trimming removed 0 bases from V and 1 base from J; junction bases left unmatched: 1. The CDR3 is made up of 15 amino acids. Germline V gene sequence: CDR1 SGHNT, CDR2 YYREEE (reference sequence). CDR3 loop: CASSLGDRGSYEQYF. DNA of the CDR3: TGTGCCAGCAGCTTGGGGGACAGGGGTTCCTACGAGCAGTACTTC.

The chain uses TRBV6-6 and TRBJ1-2; D gene ambiguous. CDR3 length: 13 amino acids. Deletions cut 6 bases from V and 4 bases from J, with 12 bases between. CDR1 and CDR2 from the germline V gene are MNHNY and SVGAGI (reference sequence). CDR3 DNA sequence: TGTGCCAGCAGAACTCCCGAGGCCTATGGCTACACCTTC. This encodes CASRTPEAYGYTF.

The CDR3 loop reads CASSPPTSGRQETQYF. Here the CDR3 DNA reads TGTGCCAGTAGTCCCCCGACTAGCGGGAGGCAAGAGACCCAGTACTTC. The chain is built from TRBV19 and TRBJ2-5, with TRBD2 identical over 13 bases. Trimming at V came to 5 bases and at J to 2 bases, leaving 5 bases not matched to a gene. This CDR3 region has 16 residues. Germline V gene lookup returns CDR1 LNHDA and CDR2 SQIVND (reference sequence).

The chain combines TRBV28 with TRBJ1-5, with a weak D call TRBD1 (5 bases). CDR1 and CDR2 from the germline V gene are MDHEN and SYDVKM. With 7 bases removed from V and 0 bases from J, the gap between germline ends came to 16 bases. This CDR3 region has 16 residues. Here the CDR3 DNA reads TGTGCCAGCATGTATGGGAGGGGAATTAGCAATCAGCCCCAGCATTTT. This codes for CASMYGRGISNQPQHF.

The chain combines TRBV7-2 with TRBJ1-2; D gene uncertain. Trimming cost V 2 bases and J 8 bases, with 9 bases left between them. CDR1 is SGHTA and CDR2 is FQGNSA in the germline V gene. The length of the CDR3 is 12 residues. The CDR3 protein is CASSLNEEGYTF. The CDR3 DNA reads TGTGCCAGCAGCTTAAATGAAGAGGGCTACACCTTC.

The chain uses TRBV28 and TRBJ1-2, with 8 bases matching TRBD1. Germline V lookup: CDR1 MDHEN, CDR2 SYDVKM. CDR3 length: 14 amino acids. V trimming: 5 bases; J trimming: 1 base; junction bases outside the gene matches: 3. The CDR3 sequence: CASSRDRYNYGYTF. The CDR3 bases are TGTGCCAGCAGTAGGGACAGGTATAACTATGGCTACACCTTC.

This chain connects TRBV2 to TRBJ2-1, with 7 bases that match TRBD2. This CDR3 is 19 amino acids long. The germline V gene has CDR1 SNHLY and CDR2 FYNNEI. Trimming at V came to 5 bases and at J to 0 bases, leaving 16 bases not matched to a gene. The CDR3 protein is CASSHRAGHNPFSYNEQFF. DNA of the CDR3: TGTGCCAGCAGTCACCGAGCGGGGCACAATCCTTTCTCCTACAATGAGCAGTTCTTC.

V usage is TRBV19 and J usage is TRBJ2-3, with 7 bases lining up with TRBD2. Trimming cost V 3 bases and J 4 bases; bases outside gene matches: 1. Germline V CDR1 and CDR2: LNHDA, SQIVND (reference sequence). CDR3 length: 13 residues. The CDR3 reads CASSIAGADTQYF. CDR3 coding DNA: TGTGCCAGTAGTATCGCGGGAGCAGATACGCAGTATTTT.

The V gene is TRBV19, the J gene TRBJ1-5, with 7 bases matching TRBD1. J lost 7 bases, V lost 0 bases, and 6 bases had no gene match. This CDR3 comprises 15 residues. Germline V lookup: CDR1 LNHDA, CDR2 SQIVND (reference sequence). This CDR3 is CASSIDARGLQPQHF. The CDR3 nucleotides are TGTGCCAGTAGTATAGACGCCAGGGGGTTGCAGCCCCAGCATTTT.

This clone has just one count. The genes are TRBV19 and TRBJ1-1, with 9 bases matching TRBD1. The CDR3 is 18 residues long. The germline gives CDR1 LNHDA, CDR2 SQIVND (reference sequence). Trimming took 5 bases from V and 1 from J; bases not matched to a gene: 14. CDR3: CASSLFLRDRAQNTEAFF. CDR3 DNA sequence: TGTGCCAGTAGTCTTTTCCTCCGGGACAGGGCACAGAACACTGAAGCTTTCTTT. Using reference TRBV19 and TRBJ1-1 for the parts outside the CDR3, the full variable domain is DGGITQSPKYLFRKEGQNVTLSCEQNLNHDAMYWYRQDPGQGLRLIYYSQIVNDFQKGDIAEGYSVSREKKESFPLTVTSAQKNPTAFYLCASSLFLRDRAQNTEAFFGQGTRLTVV.

This sequence joins TRBV5-1 and TRBJ1-2; 7 bases match TRBD1. Germline V CDR1 and CDR2: SGHRS, YFSETQ. The CDR3 has 14 residues. The junction had 9 bases not matched to a gene; V was cut back by 4 bases and J by 6 bases. CDR3 sequence: CASSEGQYGHGYTF. The CDR3 DNA reads TGCGCCAGCAGCGAGGGACAGTATGGGCATGGCTACACCTTC.

This rearrangement joins TRBV13 to TRBJ2-3; maybe TRBD2 (5 bases). The germline V and J ends were trimmed by 5 bases and 2 bases, with 11 bases remaining between them. CDR1 and CDR2 (germline): PRHDT, FYEKMQ (reference sequence). The CDR3 extends over 14 amino acids. The CDR3 protein is CASSTRTPTDTQYF. Written as DNA, the CDR3 is TGTGCCAGCAGCACACGGACTCCCACAGATACGCAGTATTTT.

This sequence joins TRBV5-6 and TRBJ1-6; TRBD1 might be the D (5 bases). The CDR3 sequence is 13 residues long. Trimming pared 4 bases from V and 6 bases from J, leaving 8 bases between. Germline V gene lookup returns CDR1 SGHDT and CDR2 YYEEEE. The chain's CDR3 is CASSTGGNSPLHF. The CDR3 DNA is TGTGCCAGCAGCACGGGGGGTAATTCACCCCTCCACTTT.

The genes are TRBV18 and TRBJ1-2, with TRBD1 matching over 7 bases. This CDR3 has 16 amino acids. V lost 0 bases to trimming and J lost 8 bases; unmatched junction nucleotides: 12. In germline, CDR1 is KGHSH, CDR2 LQKENI. The chain's CDR3 is CASSPPTGDYLGGYTF. In nucleotides, the CDR3 is TGTGCCAGCTCACCACCTACAGGGGATTATTTGGGAGGCTACACCTTC.

The chain couples TRBV30 to TRBJ1-4; D remains ambiguous. CDR3 length equals 12 residues. Germline V gene data show CDR1 as GTSNPN and CDR2 as SVGIG (reference sequence). V was cut by 8 bases and J by 8 bases, with 15 bases left in between. For the CDR3, the DNA is TGTGCCGGAGGAGACCAAGGAGAAAAACTGTTTTTT. Translated, it gives CAGGDQGEKLFF.

The chain joins TRBV9 to TRBJ1-1, with 11 bases matching TRBD1. The CDR3 covers 14 residues. Germline loops: CDR1 SGDLS, CDR2 YYNGEE. With 4 bases clipped from V and 5 bases from J, the junction kept 4 bases outside the gene matches. DNA of the CDR3: TGTGCCAGCAGCCCCGGGACAGGGGGAACTGAAGCTTTCTTT. It translates to CASSPGTGGTEAFF.

The chain carries TRBV27 and TRBJ2-3, with TRBD1 matching over 7 bases. The V gene end was trimmed by 5 bases and the J gene end by 3 bases; junction bases not matched to a gene: 2. Germline V CDR1 and CDR2: MNHEY, SMNVEV (reference sequence). The CDR3 is 13 amino acids. The CDR3 loop reads CASSPTGTDTQYF. As DNA, the CDR3 is TGTGCCAGCAGTCCGACAGGGACAGATACGCAGTATTTT.

J is TRBJ1-1 and V is TRBV11-3, with TRBD1 matching over 7 bases. The germline V gene encodes CDR1 SGHNT and CDR2 YENEEA. The CDR3 runs to 13 residues. V gave up 5 bases and J gave up 4 bases; unmatched junction bases: 4. CDR3 sequence (DNA): TGTGCCAGCAGCAATTCAGGGGGCACTGAAGCTTTCTTT. Translated: CASSNSGGTEAFF.

The gene calls are TRBV5-4 and TRBJ1-6; 8 bases are a match to TRBD1. Per germline, CDR1 SGHNT and CDR2 YYREEE (reference sequence). There are 14 residues in the CDR3. V dropped 3 bases and J dropped 16; count of bases not matched to a gene: 12. CDR3 residues: CASSSGTGVASLHF. In nucleotides, the CDR3 is TGTGCCAGCAGCTCGGGGACAGGAGTCGCATCGCTCCACTTT. Combining the CDR3 with reference TRBV5-4 and TRBJ1-6 gives the whole variable domain ETGVTQSPTHLIKTRGQQVTLRCSSQSGHNTVSWYQQALGQGPQFIFQYYREEENGRGNFPPRFSGLQFPNYSSELNVNALELDDSALYLCASSSGTGVASLHFGNGTRLTVT.

The chain links TRBV27 to TRBJ2-7, with D possibly matching TRBD2 (5 bases). The CDR3 contains 15 residues. CDR1 is MNHEY and CDR2 is SMNVEV in the germline V gene (reference sequence). V was pared by 6 bases and J by 4 bases, with 19 bases between. CDR3 loop: CASSPFTGSGYEQYF. The CDR3 DNA sequence: TGTGCCAGCAGCCCCTTCACGGGGTCTGGGTACGAGCAGTACTTC.

V usage is TRBV9 and J usage is TRBJ2-3, with D perhaps TRBD2 (6 bases). V was clipped by 0 bases and J by 12 bases, with 20 bases between them. In germline, CDR1 is SGDLS, CDR2 YYNGEE. The CDR3 spans 15 residues. The CDR3 loop is CASSVEQTAGAGQYF. Written as DNA, the CDR3 is TGTGCCAGCAGCGTAGAGCAGACTGCTGGCGCGGGACAGTATTTT. The variable domain in full, completed from reference TRBV9 and TRBJ2-3, reads DSGVTQTPKHLITATGQRVTLRCSPRSGDLSVYWYQQSLDQGLQFLIQYYNGEERAKGNILERFSAQQFPDLHSELNLSSLELGDSALYFCASSVEQTAGAGQYFGPGTRLTVL.